This is a list of T cell receptor beta chains from one sample in a study of spatial heterogeneity in lung cancer. TCRdb reprocessed the 5' RACE reads via MiXCR and lists one record per CDR3 protein. The sample has about 50,000 distinct CDR3 sequences, 6.5% to 8% seen once. Sequenced here: PBMCs, sampled at surgery. These TCRs come from a female donor with early-stage non-small cell lung cancer. CDR3s include the opening cysteine and the closing phenylalanine or tryptophan. D genes are given only for firm matches.

cdr3_length	j_call	d_call	v_call	cdr3_aa
15	TRBJ2-3	.	TRBV9	CASSVDGRFADTQYF
11	TRBJ2-1	.	TRBV29-1	CSHLGLDEQFF
16	TRBJ2-1	.	TRBV5-4	CASSTSQAYSYNEQFF
15	TRBJ1-2	.	TRBV12-3/TRBV12-4	CASSLDLVGNYGYTF
15	TRBJ1-2	.	TRBV25-1	CASSESTYRSYGYTF
13	TRBJ2-7	.	TRBV7-2	CASSFTVAREQYF
14	TRBJ1-1	.	TRBV7-3	CASSLTPRNTEAFF
16	TRBJ2-3	.	TRBV6-1	CASSEVGWGRTDTQYF
15	TRBJ2-3	TRBD1	TRBV5-1	CASSLDRGPLDTQYF
13	TRBJ1-2	.	TRBV30	CAWSSGTNYGYTF
14	TRBJ1-5	.	TRBV19	CATRTGLGNQPQHF
16	TRBJ2-1	.	TRBV11-2	CASSLLLGRTTYKQFF
13	TRBJ2-3	.	TRBV12-3/TRBV12-4	CASSPPLTDTQYF
12	TRBJ1-4	.	TRBV29-1	CSVKDSSGELFF